These T cell receptor beta chains were read from a single sample in a study of T-cell memory formation after mild COVID-19. TCRdb ran MiXCR on the 5' RACE reads and lists one entry per CDR3 protein. Here the sample spans over 500,000 distinct CDR3 sequences, roughly a sixth being singletons. Sequencing was done on a sample of PBMCs or a T cell subset sorted from them (not recorded which). These receptors all stem from an adult woman who had mild COVID-19 (a few samples of this study predate the infection). Cell type and time point are not known. The CDR3 runs from the conserved cysteine through the conserved F or W. The D gene is left open where the match is weak. Rows may omit the clone size; those that give it use once, few, many or a size class.

size	D	V	J	DNA	CDR3
few	TRBD2	TRBV20-1	TRBJ2-7	TGCAGTGCTAGAGACGCGACTAGCGGGAGAATTTACGAGCAGTACTTC	CSARDATSGRIYEQYF
-	-	TRBV6-5	TRBJ2-2	TGTGCCAGGACCCGGACATCAAACACCGGGGAGCTGTTTTTT	CARTRTSNTGELFF
-	-	TRBV6-5	TRBJ1-6	TGTGCCAGCAGTTACTCGACCAGGGCCTCTTCACCACTCCACTTT	CASSYSTRASSPLHF
-	-	TRBV7-8	TRBJ2-3	TGTGCCAGCAGCAGTTTGGAGGACCCGAGCACAGATACGCAGTATTTT	CASSSLEDPSTDTQYF
once	-	TRBV7-9	TRBJ1-1	TGTGCCAGCAGCTTAGGGGTAGACGCTGGCCGCGAAGCTTTCTTT	CASSLGVDAGREAFF
many	TRBD2	TRBV7-8	TRBJ2-3	TGTGCCAGCAGCTTAACGACCGGGACTAGCGGGAGCCGTACAGATACGCAGTATTTT	CASSLTTGTSGSRTDTQYF
few	TRBD1	TRBV30	TRBJ2-7	TGTGCCTGGAATCGGGGACAGGGAAACTACGAGCAGTACTTC	CAWNRGQGNYEQYF
many	TRBD1	TRBV5-1	TRBJ2-1	TGCGCCAGCGGTCAAGACAGGGGGCTTCGGAATGAGCAGTTCTTC	CASGQDRGLRNEQFF
few	-	TRBV29-1	TRBJ2-6	TGCAGCGTAGACGGGTACACCGTTTCTGGGGCCAACGTCCTGACTTTC	CSVDGYTVSGANVLTF
-	-	TRBV7-9	TRBJ1-3	TGTGCCAGCAGCTCGGACGGAGCCTCTGGAAACACCATATATTTT	CASSSDGASGNTIYF
few	TRBD2	TRBV7-9	TRBJ2-3	TGTGCCAGCAGCTATAGGAAGGGACTAGCGGGAGGAGTAAGCACAGATACGCAGTATTTT	CASSYRKGLAGGVSTDTQYF
few	TRBD2	TRBV6-6	TRBJ2-1	TGTGCCAGCAGCAGGGTGGGAGGGTGGATCGATGAGCAGTTCTTC	CASSRVGGWIDEQFF
-	TRBD2	TRBV20-1	TRBJ2-7	TGCAGTGCTAGAGATCCGGGACTAGCGGGGATTTACGAGCAGTACTTC	CSARDPGLAGIYEQYF
-	TRBD1	TRBV29-1	TRBJ1-1	TGCAGCGCAAAACGGACAGGGAGCACTGAAGCTTTCTTT	CSAKRTGSTEAFF